These T cell receptor beta chains were read from a single sample in a study of blood T cell repertoires in COVID-19. Method: immunoSEQ multiplex PCR; TCRdb's copy keeps in-frame clones and lacks some. The profile shows 55,000 to 60,000 clones, 76% of them singletons. The sequenced material came from peripheral blood. These receptors were taken from a man aged 50 to 60 with active or convalescent COVID-19. Each CDR3 is given with its conserved first and last residue. The D gene is left open where the match is weak. Size is stated for part of the rows, as once, few or many counts, or as a class when the clone is expanded.

V: TRBV10-2; size: .; D: TRBD1; J: TRBJ1-2; DNA: TGCGCCAGCAGTGAAAAGGGGGCGGGAGGCTACACCTTC; CDR3: CASSEKGAGGYTF
V: TRBV10-3; size: .; D: TRBD1; J: TRBJ2-6; DNA: TGTGCCTCCCGGGCGGGGACAGGGGACTCTGGGGCCAACGTCCTGACTTTC; CDR3: CASRAGTGDSGANVLTF
V: TRBV7-3; size: few; D: TRBD1; J: TRBJ2-2; DNA: TGTGCCAGCAGCCCACGGACAGGGAGGACCGGGGAGCTGTTTTTT; CDR3: CASSPRTGRTGELFF
V: TRBV27; size: few; D: .; J: TRBJ1-2; DNA: TGTGCCAGCAGTCCTTTTCCGGGATCGCCGGGCTACACCTTC; CDR3: CASSPFPGSPGYTF
V: TRBV5-1; size: .; D: .; J: TRBJ2-1; DNA: TGCGCCAGCAGCTTGGTGGTGGGACACGACAATGAGCAGTTCTTC; CDR3: CASSLVVGHDNEQFF
V: TRBV10-3; size: .; D: TRBD1; J: TRBJ1-1; DNA: TGTGCCATCAGTGCACAGGGGGCTGAAGCTTTCTTT; CDR3: CAISAQGAEAFF
V: TRBV3-1/TRBV3-2; size: once; D: .; J: TRBJ1-5; DNA: TGTGCCAGCAGCCAACCGGGACAAGGGCAGCCCCAGCATTTT; CDR3: CASSQPGQGQPQHF
V: TRBV5-4; size: few; D: .; J: TRBJ1-5; DNA: TGTGCCAGCAGCTTGGCCTATCGGGGTCGGGTAGGTCAGCCCCAGCATTTT; CDR3: CASSLAYRGRVGQPQHF
V: TRBV7-9; size: .; D: .; J: TRBJ2-1; DNA: TGTGCCAGCAGCTTGGGCGCCATAAGCTCCTACAATGAGCAGTTCTTC; CDR3: CASSLGAISSYNEQFF
V: TRBV29-1; size: .; D: .; J: TRBJ2-7; DNA: TGCAGCGCGAAAGAGCTAGGCTCCTACGAGCAGTACTTC; CDR3: CSAKELGSYEQYF
V: TRBV2; size: .; D: .; J: TRBJ2-3; DNA: TGTGCCAGCAGTCCAGACCGGGGATACACAGATACGCAGTATTTT; CDR3: CASSPDRGYTDTQYF
V: TRBV30; size: .; D: .; J: TRBJ1-2; DNA: TGTGCCTGGAGTGGGGGGCTCCATGGCTACACCTTC; CDR3: CAWSGGLHGYTF
V: TRBV19; size: .; D: .; J: TRBJ1-5; DNA: TGTGCCAGTAGGGGGGAGGGCAATCAGCCCCAGCATTTT; CDR3: CASRGEGNQPQHF
V: TRBV2; size: .; D: TRBD1; J: TRBJ2-3; DNA: TGTGCCAGCAGTGGGACAGGGACAGATACGCAGTATTTT; CDR3: CASSGTGTDTQYF
V: TRBV6-5; size: .; D: TRBD1; J: TRBJ1-5; DNA: TGTGCCAGCAGTTACAGCGGGACAGGTAGCAATCAGCCCCAGCATTTT; CDR3: CASSYSGTGSNQPQHF
V: TRBV7-2; size: few; D: .; J: TRBJ2-7; DNA: TGTGCCAGCAGCTTACCAGGGGCAACCTACGAGCAGTACTTC; CDR3: CASSLPGATYEQYF
V: TRBV7-2; size: .; D: .; J: TRBJ2-1; DNA: TGTGCCAGCAGTTTCCTTGTGGCTAGTGGTGAGCAGTTCTTC; CDR3: CASSFLVASGEQFF
V: TRBV18; size: few; D: .; J: TRBJ1-1; DNA: TGTGCCAGCTCACCGGAGATGGGGGGCACTGAAGCTTTCTTT; CDR3: CASSPEMGGTEAFF
V: TRBV9; size: once; D: TRBD2; J: TRBJ2-3; DNA: TGTGCCAGCAGCGTAGAAGGGACTAGCGGGGGCAGCACAGATACGCAGTATTTT; CDR3: CASSVEGTSGGSTDTQYF
V: TRBV3-1/TRBV3-2; size: .; D: TRBD2; J: TRBJ2-2; DNA: TGTGCCAGCGGTATCGCGGGGGTCAACACCGGGGAGCTGTTTTTT; CDR3: CASGIAGVNTGELFF
V: TRBV5-1; size: .; D: TRBD2; J: TRBJ2-3; DNA: TGCGCCAGCAGCTTGTCTAGCGGGGGGCTCCGTAGCACAGATACGCAGTATTTT; CDR3: CASSLSSGGLRSTDTQYF
V: TRBV12-3/TRBV12-4; size: .; D: .; J: TRBJ2-7; DNA: TGTGCCAGCAGTCAGGGCCTGGTTTACGAGCAGTACTTC; CDR3: CASSQGLVYEQYF